This T cell receptor beta chain is drawn from a study of blood T cell repertoires in COVID-19. On the study more broadly: Acute and convalescent COVID-19 samples came from the United States, Italy and Spain. From T cells, B-cell-depleted T cells, or PBMCs came the material, which was cDNA or gDNA.

Germline CDR1 MDHEN, CDR2 SYDVKM. The CDR3 has 15 amino acids. The ends lost 5 bases at V and 7 bases at J; junction bases unmatched: 8. As processed by the authors: Reference gene primer amplification gave nucleated cell count estimates. Using immunoSEQ multiplex PCR, the repertoire was profiled, and TCRdb retains in-frame clones only, with some absent. The DNA gave D and trimming, while V, J and clone size come from that table. The sample lists about 240,000 clones, about 86% seen once, with roughly a tenth in the top ten. This rearrangement joins TRBV28 to TRBJ1-4, with 9 nucleotides matching TRBD1. The sequence came from an elderly woman with acute or convalescent COVID-19. Sequencing was done on a sample of peripheral blood. Here the CDR3 reads CASSDGGTGREKLFF. In nucleotides, the CDR3 is TGTGCCAGCAGTGATGGCGGGACAGGGCGTGAAAAACTGTTTTTT.